This T cell receptor (beta chain) appears in the sequencing data of a study of CD8 T cells in ankylosing spondylitis. Study findings and constraints: Matched synovial fluid from ankylosing spondylitis patients was reported to be enriched for disease-linked clones.

TCRdb reprocessed the 5' RACE reads with MiXCR, giving one entry per CDR3 protein. The data hold 150,000 to 200,000 distinct CDR3 sequences, with around 10% observed a single time. Looked up from germline, CDR1 is ENHRY and CDR2 is SYGVKD. Deletions cut 7 bases from V and 0 bases from J, with 9 bases between. The CDR3 loop spans 14 amino acids. This clonotype was counted many times. Antigen specificity is unknown. The sequencing sample was made of blood, either unsorted or a sorted T cell fraction (not recorded which). This TCR derives from a male donor with ankylosing spondylitis or in good health (not recorded which). This chain joins TRBV10-3 and TRBJ1-4; perhaps TRBD1 as D (5 bases). The CDR3 loop is CAIKQESTNEKLFF. The CDR3 DNA reads as TGTGCCATCAAACAGGAGTCAACTAATGAAAAACTGTTTTTT.